These 5 T cell receptor beta chains share one sample of origin, sequenced in a study of cytomegalovirus exposure and HLA in healthy donors. The PCR employed 60 Vbeta primers together with 13 Jbeta primers. TCRdb's copy holds only in-frame clones and misses some; the assay was immunoSEQ multiplex PCR. Counted here are 150,000 to 200,000 clones, 77% occurring once; the ten biggest clones make up more than 3%. The source material was PBMCs. These receptors came from a woman aged 55-70 years in good health and CMV-seropositive.

The V gene is TRBV6-5, the J gene TRBJ1-2; 7 bases line up with TRBD1. This CDR3 is built from 14 residues. Germline-derived CDR1 and CDR2 are MNHEY and SVGAGI. J was trimmed by 7 bases and V by 0 bases; bases with no gene match: 5. CDR3 nucleotides: TGTGCCAGCAGTTACTCGGACAGGTCCCGTGGCTACACCTTC. It encodes CASSYSDRSRGYTF.

The genes are TRBV7-2 and TRBJ2-7, with 8 bases that match TRBD2. The CDR3 loop spans 15 amino acids. Germline V gene data show CDR1 as SGHTA and CDR2 as FQGNSA. J gave up 3 bases and V 5 bases, and 9 bases lay outside the gene matches. The CDR3 loop is CASSPRLASDYEQYF. CDR3 nucleotide sequence: TGTGCCAGCAGCCCTAGACTAGCGTCTGACTACGAGCAGTACTTC.

The chain combines TRBV9 with TRBJ1-1; 7 positions agree with TRBD1. The CDR3 is made up of 14 amino acids. CDR1 and CDR2 from the germline V gene are SGDLS and YYNGEE. V shed 3 bases and J 3 bases; nucleotides not matched to a gene: 5. The CDR3 protein is CASSDRGGDTEAFF. The DNA of the CDR3 is TGTGCCAGCAGCGACAGGGGAGGCGACACTGAAGCTTTCTTT.

The chain employs TRBV5-6 and TRBJ1-3; D is undetermined. The germline V gene encodes CDR1 SGHDT and CDR2 YYEEEE. V was cut by 0 bases and J by 0 bases, with 16 bases left in between. This CDR3 has 18 amino acids. DNA for the CDR3: TGTGCCAGCAGCTTGGCCGCGGTAACCCGACGCTCTGGAAACACCATATATTTT. Residues: CASSLAAVTRRSGNTIYF.

This chain links TRBV18 with TRBJ2-7; 15 bases align to TRBD2. CDR3 length equals 15 residues. The V gene's germline CDR1 is KGHSH and CDR2 LQKENI. With V trimmed by 6 bases and J by 6 bases, 6 bases remained unmatched. The CDR3 region is CASSTPGLAGGEQYF. The CDR3 bases are TGTGCCAGCTCGACCCCGGGACTAGCGGGAGGCGAGCAGTACTTC. Full variable domain (remainder filled in from reference TRBV18 and TRBJ2-7): NAGVMQNPRHLVRRRGQEARLRCSPMKGHSHVYWYRQLPEEGLKFMVYLQKENIIDESGMPKERFSAEFPKEGPSILRIQQVVRGDSAAYFCASSTPGLAGGEQYFGPGTRLTVT.